The sequence of this T cell receptor beta chain was determined in a study of cytomegalovirus exposure and HLA in healthy donors. Germline V gene data show CDR1 as MGHDK and CDR2 as SYGVNS. The ends were cut back, 2 bases at V and 2 bases at J, with 10 bases in the middle. The CDR3 is 15 amino acids. PCR used 60 Vbeta primers and 13 Jbeta primers. Sequencing was performed with immunoSEQ multiplex PCR; in TCRdb, only in-frame clones are kept and a portion is missing. The sample lists just under 150,000 clones, 80% occurring once. The clonotype was recovered from a woman aged 30 to 39 in good health and CMV-seronegative. Input material: PBMCs. The V gene is TRBV25-1, the J gene TRBJ1-3; no firm D call. The CDR3, as DNA: TGTGCCAGCAGTGAAGGGCTGGCGCCTGGAAACACCATATATTTT. This encodes CASSEGLAPGNTIYF.